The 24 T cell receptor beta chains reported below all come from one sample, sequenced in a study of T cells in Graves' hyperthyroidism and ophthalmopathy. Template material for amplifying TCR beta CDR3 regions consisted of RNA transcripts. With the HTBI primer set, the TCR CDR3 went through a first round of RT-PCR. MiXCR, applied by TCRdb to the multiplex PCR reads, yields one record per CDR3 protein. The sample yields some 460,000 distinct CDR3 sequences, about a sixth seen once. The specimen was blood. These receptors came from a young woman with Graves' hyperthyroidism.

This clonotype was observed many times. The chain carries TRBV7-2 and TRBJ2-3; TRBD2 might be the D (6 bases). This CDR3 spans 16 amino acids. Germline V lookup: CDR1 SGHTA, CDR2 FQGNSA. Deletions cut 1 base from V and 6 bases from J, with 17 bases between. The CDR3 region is CASSLDTGRGSDTQYF. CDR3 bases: TGTGCCAGCAGCTTAGACACGGGGCGGGGATCTGATACGCAGTATTTT.

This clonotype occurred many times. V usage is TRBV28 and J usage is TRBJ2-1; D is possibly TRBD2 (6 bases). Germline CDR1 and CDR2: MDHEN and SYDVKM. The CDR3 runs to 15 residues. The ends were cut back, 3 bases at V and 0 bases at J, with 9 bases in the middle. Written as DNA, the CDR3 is TGTGCCAGCAGTTTCCCCGGGAGCTCCTACAATGAGCAGTTCTTC. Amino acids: CASSFPGSSYNEQFF.

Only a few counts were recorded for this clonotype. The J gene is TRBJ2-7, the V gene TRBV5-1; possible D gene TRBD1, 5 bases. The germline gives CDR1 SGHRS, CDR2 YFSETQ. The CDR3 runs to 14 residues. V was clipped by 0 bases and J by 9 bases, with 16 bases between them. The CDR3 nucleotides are TGCGCCAGCAGCTTGGGTGCTGGAGCTACAGGGCAGTACTTC. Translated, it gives CASSLGAGATGQYF.

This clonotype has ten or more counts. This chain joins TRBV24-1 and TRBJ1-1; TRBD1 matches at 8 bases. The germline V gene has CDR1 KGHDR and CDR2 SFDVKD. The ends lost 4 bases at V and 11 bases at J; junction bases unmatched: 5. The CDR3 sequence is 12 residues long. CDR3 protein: CATSDADRAAFF. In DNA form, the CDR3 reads TGTGCCACCAGTGACGCGGACAGGGCTGCTTTCTTT.

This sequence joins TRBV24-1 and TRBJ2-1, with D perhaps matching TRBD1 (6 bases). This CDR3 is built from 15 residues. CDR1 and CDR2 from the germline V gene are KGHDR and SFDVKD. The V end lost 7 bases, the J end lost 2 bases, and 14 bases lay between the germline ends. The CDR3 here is CATSKGGRPYNEQFF. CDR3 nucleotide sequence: TGTGCCACCAGCAAAGGGGGACGGCCCTACAATGAGCAGTTCTTC.

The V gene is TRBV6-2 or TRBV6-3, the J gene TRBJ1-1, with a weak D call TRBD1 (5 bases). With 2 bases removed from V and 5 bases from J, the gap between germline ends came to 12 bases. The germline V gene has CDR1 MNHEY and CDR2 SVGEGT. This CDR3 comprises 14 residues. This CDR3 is CASSYMGVWTEAFF. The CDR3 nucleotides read TGTGCCAGCAGTTACATGGGGGTTTGGACTGAAGCTTTCTTT.

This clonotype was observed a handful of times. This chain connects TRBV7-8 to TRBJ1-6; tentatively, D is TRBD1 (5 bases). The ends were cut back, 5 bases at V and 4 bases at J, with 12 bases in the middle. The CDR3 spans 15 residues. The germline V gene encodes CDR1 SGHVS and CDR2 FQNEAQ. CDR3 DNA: TGTGCCAGCAGCCCCGATGGGGGTTATAATTCACCCCTCCACTTT. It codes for CASSPDGGYNSPLHF.

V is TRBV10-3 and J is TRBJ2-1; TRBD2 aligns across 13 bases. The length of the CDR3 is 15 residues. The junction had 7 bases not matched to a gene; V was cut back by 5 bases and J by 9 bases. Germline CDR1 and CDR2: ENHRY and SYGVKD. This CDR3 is CAISTSGGALGEQFF. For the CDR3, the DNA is TGTGCCATCAGTACTAGCGGGGGGGCTCTCGGTGAGCAGTTCTTC.

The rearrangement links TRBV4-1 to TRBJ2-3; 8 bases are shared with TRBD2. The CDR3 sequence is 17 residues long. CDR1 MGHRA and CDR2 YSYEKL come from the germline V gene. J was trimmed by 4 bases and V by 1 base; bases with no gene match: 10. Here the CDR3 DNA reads TGCGCCAGCAGCCAAGGGGGGGGCGGGGGGTCGGCAGATACGCAGTATTTT. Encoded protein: CASSQGGGGGSADTQYF.

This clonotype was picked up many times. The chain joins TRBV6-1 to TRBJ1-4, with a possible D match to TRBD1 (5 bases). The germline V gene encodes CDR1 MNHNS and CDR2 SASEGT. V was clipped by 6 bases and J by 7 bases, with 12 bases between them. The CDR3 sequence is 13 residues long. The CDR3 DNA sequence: TGTGCCAGCAGCGAACTGGGGGGTGAAAAACTGTTTTTT. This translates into CASSELGGEKLFF.

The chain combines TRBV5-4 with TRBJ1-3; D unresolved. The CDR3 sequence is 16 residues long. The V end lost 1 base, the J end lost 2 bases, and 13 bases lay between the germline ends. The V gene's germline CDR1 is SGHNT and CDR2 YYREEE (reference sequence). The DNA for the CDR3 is TGTGCCAGCAGCTTGCAGGCAGCTACACCTGGAAACACCATATATTTT. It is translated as CASSLQAATPGNTIYF.

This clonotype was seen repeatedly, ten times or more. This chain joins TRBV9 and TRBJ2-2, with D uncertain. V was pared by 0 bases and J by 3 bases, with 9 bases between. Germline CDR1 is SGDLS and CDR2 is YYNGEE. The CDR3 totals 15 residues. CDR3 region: CASSVAWSDTGELFF. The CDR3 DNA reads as TGTGCCAGCAGCGTAGCATGGTCGGACACCGGGGAGCTGTTTTTT. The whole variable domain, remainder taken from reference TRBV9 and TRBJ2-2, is DSGVTQTPKHLITATGQRVTLRCSPRSGDLSVYWYQQSLDQGLQFLIQYYNGEERAKGNILERFSAQQFPDLHSELNLSSLELGDSALYFCASSVAWSDTGELFFGEGSRLTVL.

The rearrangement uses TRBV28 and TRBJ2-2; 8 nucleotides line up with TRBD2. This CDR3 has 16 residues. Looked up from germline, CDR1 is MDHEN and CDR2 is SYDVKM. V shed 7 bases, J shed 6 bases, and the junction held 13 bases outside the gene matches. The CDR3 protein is CASTDAGTSYAGELFF. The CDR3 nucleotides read TGTGCCAGCACCGACGCCGGGACTAGTTATGCCGGGGAGCTGTTTTTT.

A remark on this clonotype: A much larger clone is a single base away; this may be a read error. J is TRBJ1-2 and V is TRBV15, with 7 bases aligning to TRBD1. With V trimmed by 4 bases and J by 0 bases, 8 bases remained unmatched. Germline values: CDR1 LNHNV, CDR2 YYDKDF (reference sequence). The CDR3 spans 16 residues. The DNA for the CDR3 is TGTGCCACCAGCAACCGGACAGGAACAACTAACTATGGCTACACCTTC. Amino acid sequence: CATSNRTGTTNYGYTF. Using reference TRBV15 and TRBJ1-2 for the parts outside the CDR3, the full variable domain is DAMVIQNPRYQVTQFGKPVTLSCSQTLNHNVMYWYQQKSSQAPKLLFHYYDKDFNNEADTPDNFQSRRPNTSFCFLDIRSPGLGDTAMYLCATSNRTGTTNYGYTFGSGTRLTVV.

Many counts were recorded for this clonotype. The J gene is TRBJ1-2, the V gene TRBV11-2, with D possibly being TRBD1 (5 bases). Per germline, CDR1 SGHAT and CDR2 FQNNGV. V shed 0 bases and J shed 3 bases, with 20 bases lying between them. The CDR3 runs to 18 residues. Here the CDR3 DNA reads TGTGCCAGCAGCTTAGACTGGGCCCCAGGGATCGGCGACTATGGCTACACCTTC. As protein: CASSLDWAPGIGDYGYTF.

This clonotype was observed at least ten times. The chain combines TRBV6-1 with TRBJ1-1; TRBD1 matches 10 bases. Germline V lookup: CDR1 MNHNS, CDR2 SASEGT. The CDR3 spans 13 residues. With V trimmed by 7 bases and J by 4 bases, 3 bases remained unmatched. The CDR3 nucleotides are TGTGCCAGCAACGGACAGGGGGGCACTGAAGCTTTCTTT. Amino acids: CASNGQGGTEAFF.

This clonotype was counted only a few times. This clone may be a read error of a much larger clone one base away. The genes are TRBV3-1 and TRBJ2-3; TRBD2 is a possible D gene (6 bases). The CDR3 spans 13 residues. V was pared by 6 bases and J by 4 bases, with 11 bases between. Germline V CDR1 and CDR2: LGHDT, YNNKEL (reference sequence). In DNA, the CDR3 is TGTGCCAGCAGACCGGCTAGCGCAGATACGCAGTATTTT. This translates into CASRPASADTQYF.

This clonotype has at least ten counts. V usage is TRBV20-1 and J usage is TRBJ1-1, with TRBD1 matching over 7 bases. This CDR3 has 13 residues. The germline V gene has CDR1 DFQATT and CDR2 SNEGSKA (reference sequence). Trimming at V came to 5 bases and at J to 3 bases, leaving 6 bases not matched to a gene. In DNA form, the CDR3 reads TGCAGTGCTCAGGGGGAATCGGACACTGAAGCTTTCTTT. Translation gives CSAQGESDTEAFF.

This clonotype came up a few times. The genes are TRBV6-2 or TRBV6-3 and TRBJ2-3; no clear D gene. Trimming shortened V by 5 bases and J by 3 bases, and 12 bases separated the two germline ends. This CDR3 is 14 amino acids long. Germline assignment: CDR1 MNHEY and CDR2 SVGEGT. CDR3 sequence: CASSDPDLTDTQYF. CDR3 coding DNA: TGTGCCAGCAGTGACCCGGACCTGACAGATACGCAGTATTTT.

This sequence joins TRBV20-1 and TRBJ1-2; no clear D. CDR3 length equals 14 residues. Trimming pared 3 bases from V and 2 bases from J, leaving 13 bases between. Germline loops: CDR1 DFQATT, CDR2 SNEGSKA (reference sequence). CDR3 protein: CSASNGGTNYGYTF. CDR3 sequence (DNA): TGCAGTGCTAGTAATGGAGGCACCAACTATGGCTACACCTTC.

The CDR3 reads CASSPVRGTHNSPLHF. The CDR3 bases are TGTGCCAGCAGCCCCGTTAGGGGGACGCATAATTCACCCCTCCACTTT. V gene TRBV6-1 combines with J gene TRBJ1-6, with D tentatively TRBD1 (6 bases). The CDR3 spans 16 residues. Germline V lookup: CDR1 MNHNS, CDR2 SASEGT. V was trimmed by 6 bases and J by 5 bases, leaving 17 bases between them.

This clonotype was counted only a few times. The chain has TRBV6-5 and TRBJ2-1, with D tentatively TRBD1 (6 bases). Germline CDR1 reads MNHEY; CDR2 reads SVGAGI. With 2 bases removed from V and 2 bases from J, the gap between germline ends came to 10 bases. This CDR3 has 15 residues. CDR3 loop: CASSYLQGPYNEQFF. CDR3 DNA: TGTGCCAGCAGTTACCTACAGGGTCCCTACAATGAGCAGTTCTTC.

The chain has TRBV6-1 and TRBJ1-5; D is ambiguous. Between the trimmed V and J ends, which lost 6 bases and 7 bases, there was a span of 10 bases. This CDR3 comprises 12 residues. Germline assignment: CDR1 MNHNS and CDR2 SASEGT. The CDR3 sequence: CASRLYGQPQHF. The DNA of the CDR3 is TGTGCCAGCAGACTCTATGGGCAGCCCCAGCATTTT.

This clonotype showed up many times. CDR3 sequence reads: CSAGPWDKRSTDTQYF. CDR3 in DNA: TGCAGTGCTGGGCCTTGGGACAAGCGGAGCACAGATACGCAGTATTTT. The chain recombines TRBV20-1 with TRBJ2-3; D is possibly TRBD1 (6 bases). Trimming stripped 5 bases from V and 0 bases from J, with 18 bases between. CDR3 size: 16 residues. Germline V CDR1 and CDR2: DFQATT, SNEGSKA (reference sequence).